This T cell receptor beta chain stems from a study of shared clonotypes between healthy human individuals. V gave up 5 bases and J gave up 7 bases, with 18 bases separating them. The length of the CDR3 is 15 residues. Germline V CDR1 and CDR2: SGHVS, FNYEAQ. Worth noting for this clone: The antigen is not known.

Data came from immunoSEQ multiplex PCR; TCRdb stores just in-frame clones and leaves some out. Among about 2.4 million clones listed, approximately 93% were seen once. General observations from the study: Sequencing depth was expected to affect clonotype sharing among donors.

The chain carries TRBV7-6 and TRBJ2-1; perhaps TRBD1 as D (5 bases). The source is a young man in good health. Some clones in this sample may be carry-over from other donors' samples. Sequenced input: naive CD4+ T cells from PBMCs. Subset denoted: CD45RA+ positively selected. CDR3 sequence (DNA): TGTGCCAGCAGCCCCATCCGCCAGGGTGGGAATGAGCAGTTCTTC. Translating gives CASSPIRQGGNEQFF.